The source of this T cell receptor beta chain is a study of blood T cell repertoires in COVID-19. Looking at the study overall: T cells, B-cell-depleted T cells, or PBMCs supplied cDNA or gDNA.

A note on this clone: The DNA is omitted, as the CDR3 cannot be located on it reliably, and the CDR3 follows TCRdb's listing.

TCRdb's table, derived via immunoSEQ multiplex PCR, lists solely in-frame clones and lacks some. The repertoire holds some 500,000 clones, with about 89% as singletons. Patients in Seattle were enrolled during active infection, then followed longitudinally. Germline CDR1 reads LNHNV; CDR2 reads YYDKDF (reference sequence). A total of 12 residues make up the CDR3, ends included. The chain joins TRBV15 to TRBJ1-1; the table's D call, TRBD1, was not checked against the DNA. The source is a woman in her 50s with COVID-19, enrolled during active disease. The sequencing sample was made of peripheral blood. The CDR3 is CATSRVGSGATF.